The 29 T cell receptor beta chains below come from one sample, sequenced in a study of cytomegalovirus exposure and HLA in healthy donors. PCR was performed using 60 Vbeta and 13 Jbeta primers. Libraries were prepared by immunoSEQ multiplex PCR; TCRdb keeps only in-frame clonotypes and omits some of them. Seen here are over 150,000 clones, more than 60% observed once, and the top ten hold 3.1%. The sequenced sample consisted of PBMCs. All receptors derive from a woman in her forties or fifties in good health and CMV-seropositive.

The rearrangement joins TRBV19 to TRBJ2-1, with 10 bases identical to TRBD1. V lost 2 bases and J lost 8; bases outside the gene matches: 9. Looked up from germline, CDR1 is LNHDA and CDR2 is SQIVND (reference sequence). The CDR3 spans 16 residues. This CDR3 is CASSILPGQGTDEQFF. CDR3 bases: TGTGCCAGTAGTATATTACCGGGACAGGGGACGGATGAGCAGTTCTTC.

J is TRBJ1-1 and V is TRBV6-6, with TRBD1 matching 8 bases. The CDR3 sequence is 15 residues long. From germline, CDR1 is MNHNY and CDR2 SVGAGI (reference sequence). V lost 6 bases, J lost 5 bases, and 11 bases stayed unmatched. The CDR3 loop reads CASSRDRSGRTEAFF. CDR3 nucleotide sequence: TGTGCCAGCAGCCGGGACAGGTCCGGGCGGACTGAAGCTTTCTTT.

The table lists this clone with a few counts. This chain links TRBV19 with TRBJ1-6; D possibly corresponds to TRBD1 (5 bases). In germline, CDR1 is LNHDA, CDR2 SQIVND (reference sequence). Trimming shortened V by 8 bases and J by 0 bases, and 17 bases separated the two germline ends. This CDR3 spans 17 amino acids. The CDR3 DNA sequence: TGTGCCAGTCGAAACCCCGCCAGGGCCTCCTATAATTCACCCCTCCACTTT. Translation: CASRNPARASYNSPLHF.

The chain couples TRBV7-2 to TRBJ1-4; D is unclear. Germline V gene data show CDR1 as SGHTA and CDR2 as FQGNSA. V dropped 0 bases and J dropped 10 bases, with 6 bases sitting between them. CDR3 length: 12 amino acids. CDR3 nucleotide sequence: TGTGCCAGCAGCTTAGCGTCGGGAAAACTGTTTTTT. Translated, it gives CASSLASGKLFF.

The CDR3 is CASSFPSDGYTF. The DNA for the CDR3 is TGTGCCAGCAGCTTCCCGAGCGATGGCTACACCTTC. The chain links TRBV5-5 to TRBJ1-2; D is undetermined. The CDR3 is made up of 12 amino acids. Trimming took 2 bases from V and 6 from J, leaving 8 bases between them. Germline CDR1 reads SGHKS; CDR2 reads YYEKEE (reference sequence).

This clone was picked up one time. The junction departs from germline at one end; a sequencing error may be responsible. V and J are TRBV4-3 and TRBJ2-4; 7 nucleotides line up with TRBD2. Germline V gene data show CDR1 as LGHNA and CDR2 as YSLEER. CDR3 length: 21 amino acids. The CDR3 reads CASSQDLAASGTLRAKNSQYF. The CDR3 DNA follows: TGCGCCAGCAGCCAAGATCTGGCGGCTAGCGGAACCCTAAGGGCCAAAAACAGTCAGTACTTC.

The chain uses TRBV9 and TRBJ1-1; weak D call: TRBD1 (5 bases). The CDR3 has 13 residues. V was trimmed by 3 bases and J by 0 bases, leaving 6 bases between them. The V gene's germline CDR1 is SGDLS and CDR2 YYNGEE. CDR3 in amino acids: CASSAGMNTEAFF. Here the CDR3 DNA reads TGTGCCAGCAGCGCAGGGATGAACACTGAAGCTTTCTTT.

This clone was counted once. The CDR3 is CASRIDRSTGQGGNQPQHF. In DNA form, the CDR3 reads TGTGCAAGTCGAATTGACAGGTCGACAGGGCAAGGGGGCAATCAGCCCCAGCATTTT. The rearrangement links TRBV12-2 to TRBJ1-5; TRBD1 reflects the table's D call only, with no check against the DNA. TRBV12-2 is an annotated pseudogene. There are 19 residues in the CDR3.

The chain combines TRBV5-4 with TRBJ1-5, with D unclear. Germline CDR1 SGHNT, CDR2 YYREEE (reference sequence). The CDR3 is 14 amino acids. V dropped 4 bases and J dropped 3 bases, with 11 bases sitting between them. The CDR3 protein is CASSLGRDNQPQHF. As DNA, the CDR3 is TGTGCCAGCAGCCTCGGACGGGACAATCAGCCCCAGCATTTT.

V is TRBV19 and J is TRBJ1-4, with D unresolved. Trimming pared 6 bases from V and 8 bases from J, leaving 10 bases between. The length of the CDR3 is 12 residues. Per germline, CDR1 LNHDA and CDR2 SQIVND (reference sequence). CDR3 protein: CASRSSTEKLFF. The CDR3 DNA reads as TGTGCCAGTAGAAGTAGCACCGAAAAACTGTTTTTT.

The chain combines TRBV30 with TRBJ1-6; D possibly corresponds to TRBD1 (5 bases). V was shortened by 3 bases and J by 7 bases, with 16 bases between the two germline ends. From germline, CDR1 is GTSNPN and CDR2 SVGIG (reference sequence). The CDR3 is made up of 15 amino acids. The CDR3: CAWSAGGTGNSPLHF. In DNA form, the CDR3 reads TGTGCCTGGAGCGCCGGGGGGACTGGGAATTCACCCCTCCACTTT. The entire variable domain, with the rest obtained from reference TRBV30 and TRBJ1-6, is as follows: SQTIHQWPATLVQPVGSPLSLECTVEGTSNPNLYWYRQAAGRGLQLLFYSVGIGQISSEVPQNLSASRPQDRQFILSSKKLLLSDSGFYLCAWSAGGTGNSPLHFGNGTRLTVT.

V gene TRBV2 combines with J gene TRBJ1-2; possibly TRBD1 for D (5 bases). The V gene's germline CDR1 is SNHLY and CDR2 FYNNEI. This CDR3 has 13 amino acids. Trimming stripped 6 bases from V and 3 bases from J, with 11 bases between. CDR3 loop: CASRSGLDYGYTF. CDR3 sequence (DNA): TGTGCCAGCAGGTCAGGGTTAGACTATGGCTACACCTTC.

The CDR3 protein is CASSVGLGETQYF. In DNA, the CDR3 is TGTGCCAGCAGCGTGGGACTTGGAGAGACCCAGTACTTC. The chain links TRBV7-2 to TRBJ2-5; D is perhaps TRBD2 (6 bases). Per germline, CDR1 SGHTA and CDR2 FQGNSA. The CDR3 totals 13 residues. The germline V and J ends were trimmed by 5 bases and 4 bases, with 11 bases remaining between them.

The chain has TRBV2 and TRBJ1-2; maybe TRBD1 (5 bases). Trimming cost V 5 bases and J 4 bases, with 17 bases left between them. The CDR3 runs to 15 residues. The germline gives CDR1 SNHLY, CDR2 FYNNEI. The CDR3 DNA follows: TGTGCCAGCAGTCCAACCAGAACAGGAGCCTATGGCTACACCTTC. Translating it yields CASSPTRTGAYGYTF.

The genes are TRBV6-6 and TRBJ2-2, with 7 bases identical to TRBD1. The CDR3 is made up of 15 amino acids. Germline trimming cut 6 bases from V and 2 bases from J; bases unmatched to any gene: 6. CDR1 is MNHNY, CDR2 SVGAGI, per germline (reference sequence). The CDR3 region is CASSLDRANTGELFF. DNA of the CDR3: TGTGCCAGCAGCCTAGACAGGGCTAACACCGGGGAGCTGTTTTTT.

The genes are TRBV9 and TRBJ2-1; possible D gene TRBD2, 6 bases. The V end was cut by 4 bases, the J end by 4 bases, with 12 bases between. This CDR3 is built from 14 residues. Germline lookup yields CDR1 SGDLS and CDR2 YYNGEE. The CDR3 DNA reads as TGTGCCAGCAGCCCGGGGGATACATACAATGAGCAGTTCTTC. Its translation: CASSPGDTYNEQFF.

V usage is TRBV6-5 and J usage is TRBJ1-2; D is possibly TRBD1 (5 bases). Germline CDR1 reads MNHEY; CDR2 reads SVGAGI. This CDR3 has 14 amino acids. V lost 0 bases and J 5 bases, leaving 10 bases between the germline ends. The CDR3 nucleotides read TGTGCCAGCAGTTACTCCCGACAGCCATATGGCTACACCTTC. Translated, it gives CASSYSRQPYGYTF.

The chain links TRBV4-3 to TRBJ2-7, with 11 bases fitting TRBD2. V shed 0 bases and J 0 bases; nucleotides not matched to a gene: 4. The CDR3 extends over 17 amino acids. Germline V gene sequence: CDR1 LGHNA, CDR2 YSLEER. The CDR3 DNA reads as TGCGCCAGCAGCCAAGATTTGGGACTAGCGGCCTCCTACGAGCAGTACTTC. It translates to CASSQDLGLAASYEQYF.

This clone was seen only a few times. The V gene is TRBV11-3, the J gene TRBJ2-1, with TRBD1 matching over 8 bases. The CDR3 contains 17 residues. CDR1 is SGHNT, CDR2 YENEEA, per germline. Trimming took 8 bases from V and 0 from J; bases not matched to a gene: 12. The CDR3 sequence is CASAYASGTGSYNEQFF. The CDR3, as DNA: TGTGCCAGCGCCTATGCCTCCGGGACAGGCTCCTACAATGAGCAGTTCTTC.

This chain uses TRBV2 with TRBJ2-7, with 8 bases matching TRBD1. The CDR3 has 14 amino acids. With 4 bases clipped from V and 6 bases from J, the junction kept 8 bases outside the gene matches. Germline CDR1 SNHLY, CDR2 FYNNEI. CDR3 region: CASSVGTGLGEQYF. The CDR3 coding sequence is TGTGCCAGCAGTGTTGGGACAGGCCTAGGCGAGCAGTACTTC.

The rearrangement links TRBV9 to TRBJ1-1; 10 bases are a match to TRBD1. The V and J ends lost 3 bases and 1 base, in that order; junction bases with no gene match: 12. Germline V gives CDR1 SGDLS, CDR2 YYNGEE. The CDR3 runs 18 residues. CDR3 sequence (DNA): TGTGCCAGCAGCGAGGGGACAGGGGAGAACTTATGGAACACTGAAGCTTTCTTT. Its translation: CASSEGTGENLWNTEAFF.

The chain has TRBV2 and TRBJ2-3; 7 bases are a match to TRBD2. Germline CDR1 SNHLY, CDR2 FYNNEI. The CDR3 consists of 14 residues. The ends lost 5 bases at V and 4 bases at J; junction bases unmatched: 6. The CDR3 spells CASSIGTTPDTQYF. The CDR3 DNA reads TGTGCCAGCAGTATCGGGACTACTCCAGATACGCAGTATTTT.

The J gene is TRBJ1-1, the V gene TRBV5-4, with a possible D match to TRBD1 (5 bases). From germline, CDR1 is SGHNT and CDR2 YYREEE (reference sequence). The CDR3 consists of 15 residues. The ends were cut back, 5 bases at V and 0 bases at J, with 14 bases in the middle. In nucleotides, the CDR3 is TGTGCCAGCAGTCTAGGGGTACCAATGAACACTGAAGCTTTCTTT. Its translation is CASSLGVPMNTEAFF.

This chain joins TRBV2 and TRBJ2-1, with 10 bases aligning to TRBD1. The CDR3 is 15 amino acids. In germline, CDR1 is SNHLY, CDR2 FYNNEI. V was clipped by 7 bases and J by 5 bases; unmatched bases: 8. CDR3 nucleotides: TGTGCCAGCACCGACAGGGGGCGCTTGGACAATGAGCAGTTCTTC. It is translated as CASTDRGRLDNEQFF.

The chain combines TRBV18 with TRBJ2-1, with 9 bases aligning to TRBD2. This CDR3 has 17 amino acids. Trimming at V came to 1 base and at J to 6 bases, leaving 10 bases not matched to a gene. The germline CDR1 and CDR2 sequences are KGHSH and LQKENI. The CDR3 coding sequence is TGTGCCAGCTCACCACTACGTGGTAGCGGGAGTAGCAATGAGCAGTTCTTC. Amino acid sequence: CASSPLRGSGSSNEQFF.

This clone occurred once. This chain uses TRBV7-9 with TRBJ1-1; 9 bases fit TRBD1. Germline CDR1 SEHNR, CDR2 FQNEAQ (reference sequence). CDR3 size: 18 residues. Trimming at V came to 4 bases and at J to 3 bases, leaving 15 bases not matched to a gene. The DNA for the CDR3 is TGTGCCAGCAGCTCAGACAGGGGGAGGGACAAAGGGGACACTGAAGCTTTCTTT. This codes for CASSSDRGRDKGDTEAFF.

The V and J genes are TRBV5-1 and TRBJ1-1; maybe TRBD1 (5 bases). V lost 3 bases to trimming and J lost 0 bases, with 6 bases between them. In germline, CDR1 is SGHRS, CDR2 YFSETQ. The CDR3 sequence is 13 residues long. Written as DNA, the CDR3 is TGCGCCAGCAGCTCCAGGGTGAACACTGAAGCTTTCTTT. It encodes CASSSRVNTEAFF.

The V call is TRBV5-4, the J call TRBJ2-7, with 7 bases aligning to TRBD1. Per the germline V gene, CDR1 is SGHNT and CDR2 is YYREEE (reference sequence). The V gene end was trimmed by 3 bases and the J gene end by 6 bases; junction bases not matched to a gene: 3. This CDR3 spans 12 amino acids. CDR3 nucleotide sequence: TGTGCCAGCAGCTCAACAGGGGTCGAGCAGTACTTC. Its protein product is CASSSTGVEQYF.

The sample holds a few counts of this clone. V and J are TRBV7-2 and TRBJ2-7; D unresolved. The CDR3 runs to 13 residues. Germline loops: CDR1 SGHTA, CDR2 FQGNSA. V lost 0 bases, J lost 6 bases, and 9 bases lay in between. CDR3 in DNA: TGTGCCAGCAGCTTAGCTTCTGGGCTCGAGCAGTACTTC. Protein sequence: CASSLASGLEQYF.